This TCR beta chain appears in the sequencing data of a study of identical twins. This clonotype occurred a few times. What it binds is not known. A single record per CDR3 protein comes from TCRdb applying MiXCR to the 5' RACE reads. The data contain 410,000 or so distinct CDR3 sequences, less than 20% of them singletons. Study-level findings and limits: Abundant beta clonotypes from cord blood bore fewer insertions; memory repertoires lacked this pattern. Low generation probability was overrepresented in out-of-frame alpha sequences shared by twins.

This TCR came from a man aged 50 to 59 in good health. What was sequenced was naive T cells sorted from blood.

CDR3 region: CAISESNTSGLKQFF. The CDR3 nucleotides are TGTGCCATCAGTGAGTCGAATACTAGCGGCCTGAAGCAGTTCTTC. The chain has TRBV10-3 and TRBJ2-1, with 8 nucleotides matching TRBD2. Germline-derived CDR1 and CDR2 are ENHRY and SYGVKD. V lost 0 bases, J lost 11 bases, and 9 bases stayed unmatched. This CDR3 comprises 15 residues.